The 12 T cell receptor beta chains below all came from one sample that was sequenced in a study of response to subunit inactivated influenza vaccine. TCRdb passed the RT-PCR reads through MiXCR, listing each CDR3 protein once. Of over 400,000 distinct CDR3 sequences in the sample, 9.5% to 12% were seen once. Sequencing was performed on PBMCs from blood, taken about 6 weeks after vaccination. These receptors were taken from a man aged 50-60 years who received an inactivated influenza vaccine.

The chain uses TRBV28 and TRBJ1-2; 7 nucleotides match TRBD1. The germline V gene encodes CDR1 MDHEN and CDR2 SYDVKM. V was clipped by 6 bases and J by 6 bases; unmatched bases: 7. The CDR3 totals 13 residues. CDR3 DNA: TGTGCCAGCAGCCCGGGACAGATTAATGGCTACACCTTC. It yields the protein CASSPGQINGYTF.

This chain joins TRBV29-1 and TRBJ2-2; 8 positions match TRBD1. The CDR3 consists of 15 residues. Looked up from germline, CDR1 is SQVTM and CDR2 is ANQGSEA. Trimming took 1 base from V and 8 from J; bases not matched to a gene: 9. CDR3 nucleotides: TGCAGCGTTGAAGCGGGCCAGGGGGCTTCAGGGGAGCTGTTTTTT. The encoded protein is CSVEAGQGASGELFF.

V gene TRBV4-1 combines with J gene TRBJ2-7; D possibly corresponds to TRBD1 (6 bases). Trimming left V 4 bases short and J 3 bases short, with 16 bases between. CDR1 and CDR2 from the germline V gene are MGHRA and YSYEKL. This CDR3 region has 15 residues. The CDR3 region has the DNA TGCGCCAGCAGCCGAGAACAGGGAAGGGGCTACGAGCAGTACTTC. Its translation is CASSREQGRGYEQYF.

This clonotype has a count of ten or more. This sequence joins TRBV12-3 or TRBV12-4 and TRBJ1-2, with TRBD1 identical over 7 bases. The V and J ends lost 4 bases and 1 base, in that order; junction bases with no gene match: 6. This CDR3 has 15 residues. The CDR3 nucleotides read TGTGCCAGCAGTTCGGGACAGACGATTAACTATGGCTACACCTTC. It codes for CASSSGQTINYGYTF.

A few counts support this clonotype. The V and J genes are TRBV12-3 or TRBV12-4 and TRBJ2-2, with D unresolved. The CDR3 is 14 amino acids. V lost 3 bases and J 5 bases, leaving 10 bases between the germline ends. The chain's CDR3 is CASSFATTTGELFF. The CDR3 DNA sequence: TGTGCCAGCAGTTTTGCCACTACAACCGGGGAGCTGTTTTTT.

Ten or more counts support this clonotype. The chain joins TRBV12-3 or TRBV12-4 to TRBJ1-1, with D possibly being TRBD1 (6 bases). V dropped 2 bases and J dropped 6 bases, with 10 bases sitting between them. The CDR3 length is 13 residues. The chain's CDR3 is CASSLIRGSEAFF. CDR3 coding DNA: TGTGCCAGCAGTTTAATCAGGGGCTCTGAAGCTTTCTTT.

This clonotype was counted at least ten times. The genes are TRBV7-6 and TRBJ2-3, with 10 bases lining up with TRBD2. The germline CDR1 and CDR2 sequences are SGHVS and FNYEAQ. The CDR3 is made up of 18 amino acids. With 2 bases clipped from V and 4 bases from J, the junction kept 12 bases outside the gene matches. The chain's CDR3 is CASSLNIAGGMGADTQYF. CDR3 nucleotides: TGTGCCAGCAGCTTAAACATAGCGGGAGGAATGGGCGCAGATACGCAGTATTTT.

The chain carries TRBV28 and TRBJ2-7, with D tentatively TRBD1 or TRBD2 (5 bases each). Trimming took 8 bases from V and 2 from J, leaving 10 bases between them. CDR1 and CDR2 (germline): MDHEN, SYDVKM. CDR3 length equals 12 residues. CDR3 loop: CASRDGAYEQYF. The CDR3, as DNA: TGTGCCAGCCGGGACGGAGCCTACGAGCAGTACTTC.

This clonotype was counted at least ten times. The rearrangement uses TRBV29-1 and TRBJ2-5, with D uncertain. The CDR3 consists of 11 residues. Trimming left V 1 base short and J 5 bases short, with 5 bases between. Germline CDR1 reads SQVTM; CDR2 reads ANQGSEA. The CDR3 coding sequence is TGCAGCGTTGAAGTTTGGGAGACCCAGTACTTC. Protein: CSVEVWETQYF.

In its sample, this clonotype was seen a few times. The V gene is TRBV20-1, the J gene TRBJ2-3, with D perhaps TRBD1 or TRBD2 (5 bases each). Trimming removed 4 bases at V and 0 bases at J, with 8 bases between. The V gene's germline CDR1 is DFQATT and CDR2 SNEGSKA (reference sequence). The CDR3 consists of 13 residues. The CDR3 nucleotides read TGCAGTGCTACCAGGGACAGCACAGATACGCAGTATTTT. This sequence encodes CSATRDSTDTQYF.

J is TRBJ2-1 and V is TRBV5-1; D not resolved. Germline lookup yields CDR1 SGHRS and CDR2 YFSETQ. The CDR3 consists of 13 residues. V gave up 4 bases and J gave up 2 bases, with 7 bases separating them. This chain's CDR3 is CASSTRAYNEQFF. The CDR3 region has the DNA TGCGCCAGCAGCACCCGGGCCTACAATGAGCAGTTCTTC.

In its sample, this clonotype was seen many times. The J gene is TRBJ2-5, the V gene TRBV12-3 or TRBV12-4, with a possible D match to TRBD1 (6 bases). Trimming stripped 5 bases from V and 4 bases from J, with 8 bases between. This CDR3 contains 12 residues. The CDR3 region has the DNA TGTGCCAGCAGTACAGGGACAGAGACCCAGTACTTC. Translated: CASSTGTETQYF.